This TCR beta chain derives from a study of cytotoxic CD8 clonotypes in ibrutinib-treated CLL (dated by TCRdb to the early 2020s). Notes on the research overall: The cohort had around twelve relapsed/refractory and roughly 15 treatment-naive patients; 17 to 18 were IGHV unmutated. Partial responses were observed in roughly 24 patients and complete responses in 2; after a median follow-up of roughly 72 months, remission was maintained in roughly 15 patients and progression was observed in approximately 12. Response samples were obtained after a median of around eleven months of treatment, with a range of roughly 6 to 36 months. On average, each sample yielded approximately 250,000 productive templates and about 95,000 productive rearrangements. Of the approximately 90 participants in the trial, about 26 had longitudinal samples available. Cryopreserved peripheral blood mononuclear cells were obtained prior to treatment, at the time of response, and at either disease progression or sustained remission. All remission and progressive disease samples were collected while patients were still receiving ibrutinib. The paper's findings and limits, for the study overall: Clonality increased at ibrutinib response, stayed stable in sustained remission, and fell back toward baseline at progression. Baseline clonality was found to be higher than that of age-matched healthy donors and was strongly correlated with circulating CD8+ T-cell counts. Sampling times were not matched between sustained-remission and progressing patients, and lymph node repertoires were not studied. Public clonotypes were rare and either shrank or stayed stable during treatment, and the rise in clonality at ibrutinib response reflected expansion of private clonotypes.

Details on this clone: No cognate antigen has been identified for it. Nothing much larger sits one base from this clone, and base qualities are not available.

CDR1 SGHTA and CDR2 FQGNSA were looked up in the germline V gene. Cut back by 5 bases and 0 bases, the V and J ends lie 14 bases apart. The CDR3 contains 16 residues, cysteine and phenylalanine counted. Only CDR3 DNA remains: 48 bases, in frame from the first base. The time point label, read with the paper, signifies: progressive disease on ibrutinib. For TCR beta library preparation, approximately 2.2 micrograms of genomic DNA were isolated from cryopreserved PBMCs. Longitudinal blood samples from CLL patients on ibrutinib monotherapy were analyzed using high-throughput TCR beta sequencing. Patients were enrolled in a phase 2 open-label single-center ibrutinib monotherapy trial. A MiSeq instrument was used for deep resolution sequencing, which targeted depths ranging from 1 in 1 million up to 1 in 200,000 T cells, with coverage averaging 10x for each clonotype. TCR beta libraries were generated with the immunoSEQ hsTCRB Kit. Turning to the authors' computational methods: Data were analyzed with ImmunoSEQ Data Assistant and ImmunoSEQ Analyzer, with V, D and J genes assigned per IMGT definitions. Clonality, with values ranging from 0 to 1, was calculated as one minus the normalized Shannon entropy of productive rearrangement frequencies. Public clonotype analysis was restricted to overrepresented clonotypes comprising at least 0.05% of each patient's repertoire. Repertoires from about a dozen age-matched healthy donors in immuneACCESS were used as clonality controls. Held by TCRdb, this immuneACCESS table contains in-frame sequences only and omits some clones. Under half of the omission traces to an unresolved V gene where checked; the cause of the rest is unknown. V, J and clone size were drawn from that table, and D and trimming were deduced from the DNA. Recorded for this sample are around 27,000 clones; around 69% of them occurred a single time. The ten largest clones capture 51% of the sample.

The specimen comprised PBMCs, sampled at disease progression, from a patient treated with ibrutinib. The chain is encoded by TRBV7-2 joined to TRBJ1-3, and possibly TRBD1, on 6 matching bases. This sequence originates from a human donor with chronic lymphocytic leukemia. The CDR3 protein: CASSPRGLDSGNTIYF. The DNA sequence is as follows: TGTGCCAGCAGCCCCAGGGGTTTGGACTCTGGAAACACCATATATTTT.